The subject of this entry is one T cell receptor (beta chain). Its antigen remains unidentified. Patients having uncontrolled infection, another autoimmune disease, pregnancy or lactation were not included. RNA transcripts were the template for amplifying TCR beta CDR3 regions. First-round RT-PCR of the TCR CDR3 relied on the HTBI primer set. TCRdb analysed the multiplex PCR reads with MiXCR anew, one entry per CDR3 protein. The table includes 500,000 to 750,000 distinct CDR3 sequences, 46% detected once. The CDR3 is made up of 16 amino acids. The V gene's germline CDR1 is LNHNV and CDR2 YYDKDF (reference sequence). Trimming at V came to 3 bases and at J to 4 bases, leaving 12 bases not matched to a gene. This entry comes from a study of T cells in Graves' hyperthyroidism and ophthalmopathy. Regarding the study as a whole: The authors' 13 V-J model separated ophthalmopathy from stable hyperthyroidism.

Material for sequencing was peripheral blood or thyroid tissue (not recorded which). The source is a woman aged 18-29 years with Graves' hyperthyroidism. The V and J genes are TRBV15 and TRBJ2-7; 7 nucleotides align to TRBD1. The CDR3 nucleotides read TGTGCCACCAGCAGCGGTGCCGCAGGGGGAGTATACGAGCAGTACTTC. The encoded protein is CATSSGAAGGVYEQYF.